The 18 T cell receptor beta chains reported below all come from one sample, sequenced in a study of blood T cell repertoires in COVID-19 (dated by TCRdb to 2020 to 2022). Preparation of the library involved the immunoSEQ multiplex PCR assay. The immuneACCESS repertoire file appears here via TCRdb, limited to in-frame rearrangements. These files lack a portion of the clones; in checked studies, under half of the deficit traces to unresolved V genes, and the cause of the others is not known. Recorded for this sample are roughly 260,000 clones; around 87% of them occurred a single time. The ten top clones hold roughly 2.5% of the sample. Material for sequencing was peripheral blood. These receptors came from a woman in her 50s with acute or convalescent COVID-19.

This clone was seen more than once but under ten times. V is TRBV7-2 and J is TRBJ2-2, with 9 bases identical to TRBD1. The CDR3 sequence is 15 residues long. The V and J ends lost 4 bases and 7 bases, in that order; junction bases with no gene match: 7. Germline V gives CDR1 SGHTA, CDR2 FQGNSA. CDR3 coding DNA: TGTGCCAGCAGCTATACAGGGGGCGTGGGCGGGGAGCTGTTTTTT. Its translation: CASSYTGGVGGELFF. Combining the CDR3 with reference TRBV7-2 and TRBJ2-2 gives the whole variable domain GAGVSQSPSNKVTEKGKDVELRCDPISGHTALYWYRQSLGQGLEFLIYFQGNSAPDKSGLPSDRFSAERTGGSVSTLTIQRTQQEDSAVYLCASSYTGGVGGELFFGEGSRLTVL.

CDR3 nucleotide sequence: TGTGCCAGCAGTTGGGCGGGGAATGGCTACACCTTC. It specifies CASSWAGNGYTF. The chain couples TRBV12-3 or TRBV12-4 to TRBJ1-2; no definite D call. V lost 4 bases and J lost 6, with 9 bases in between. The CDR3 runs 12 residues.

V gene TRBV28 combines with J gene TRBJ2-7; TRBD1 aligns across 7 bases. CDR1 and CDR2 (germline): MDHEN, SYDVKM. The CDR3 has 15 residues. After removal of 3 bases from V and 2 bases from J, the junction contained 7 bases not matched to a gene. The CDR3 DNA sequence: TGTGCCAGCAGTTTTGCGACAGGGATCACCTACGAGCAGTACTTC. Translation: CASSFATGITYEQYF.

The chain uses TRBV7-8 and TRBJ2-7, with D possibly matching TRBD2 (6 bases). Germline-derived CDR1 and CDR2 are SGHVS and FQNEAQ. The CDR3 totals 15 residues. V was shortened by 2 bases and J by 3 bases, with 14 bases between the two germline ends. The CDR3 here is CASSLSAGRRYEQYF. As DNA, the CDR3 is TGTGCCAGCAGCTTAAGCGCAGGGAGGCGCTACGAGCAGTACTTC.

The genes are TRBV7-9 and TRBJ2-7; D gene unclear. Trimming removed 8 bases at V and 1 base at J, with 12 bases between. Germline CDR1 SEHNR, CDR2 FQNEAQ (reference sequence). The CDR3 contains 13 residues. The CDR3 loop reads CASRAAESYEQYF. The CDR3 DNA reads TGTGCCAGCCGCGCCGCGGAATCCTACGAGCAGTACTTC.

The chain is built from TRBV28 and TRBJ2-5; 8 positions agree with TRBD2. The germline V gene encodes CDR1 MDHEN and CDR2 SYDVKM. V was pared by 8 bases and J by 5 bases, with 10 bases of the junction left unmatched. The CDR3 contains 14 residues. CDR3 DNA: TGTGCCAGCCGCTCCGGGGGACTAGTCGAGACCCAGTACTTC. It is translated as CASRSGGLVETQYF.

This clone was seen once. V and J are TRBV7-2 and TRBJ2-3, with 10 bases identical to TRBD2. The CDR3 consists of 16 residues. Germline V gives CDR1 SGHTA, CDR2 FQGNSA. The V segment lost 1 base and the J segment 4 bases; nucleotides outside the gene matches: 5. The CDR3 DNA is TGTGCCAGCAGCTTAGTGGCTAGCGGGAGCCCAGATACGCAGTATTTT. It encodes CASSLVASGSPDTQYF. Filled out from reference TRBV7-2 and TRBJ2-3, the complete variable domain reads GAGVSQSPSNKVTEKGKDVELRCDPISGHTALYWYRQSLGQGLEFLIYFQGNSAPDKSGLPSDRFSAERTGGSVSTLTIQRTQQEDSAVYLCASSLVASGSPDTQYFGPGTRLTVL.

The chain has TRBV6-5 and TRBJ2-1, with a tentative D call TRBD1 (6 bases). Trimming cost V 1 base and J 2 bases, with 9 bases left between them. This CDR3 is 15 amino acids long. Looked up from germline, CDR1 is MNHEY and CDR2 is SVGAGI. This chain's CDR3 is CASSYLPGAYNEQFF. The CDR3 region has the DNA TGTGCCAGCAGTTACTTACCAGGGGCCTACAATGAGCAGTTCTTC.

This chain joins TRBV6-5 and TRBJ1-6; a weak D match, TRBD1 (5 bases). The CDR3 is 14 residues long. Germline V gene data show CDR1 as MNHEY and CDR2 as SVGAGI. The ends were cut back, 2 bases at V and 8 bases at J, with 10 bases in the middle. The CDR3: CASSYQGSDSPLHF. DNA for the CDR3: TGTGCCAGCAGTTACCAGGGTTCGGATTCACCCCTCCACTTT.

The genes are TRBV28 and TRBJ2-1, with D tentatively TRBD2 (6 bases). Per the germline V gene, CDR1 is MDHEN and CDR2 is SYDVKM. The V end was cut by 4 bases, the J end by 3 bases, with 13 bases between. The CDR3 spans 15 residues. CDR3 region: CASSYLARGYNEQFF. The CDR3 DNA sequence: TGTGCCAGCAGTTACCTAGCGAGAGGCTACAATGAGCAGTTCTTC.

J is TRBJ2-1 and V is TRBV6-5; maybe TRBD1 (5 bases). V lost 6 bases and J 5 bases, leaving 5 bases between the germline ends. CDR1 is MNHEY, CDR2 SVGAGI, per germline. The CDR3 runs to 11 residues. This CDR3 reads CASRGDNEQFF. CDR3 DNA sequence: TGTGCCAGCAGAGGGGACAATGAGCAGTTCTTC.

This CDR3 is CASSLAGLAGGEQYF. In DNA, the CDR3 is TGTGCCAGCAGCTTGGCCGGACTAGCGGGAGGCGAGCAGTACTTC. This chain joins TRBV5-4 and TRBJ2-7; TRBD2 matches 14 bases. The CDR3 covers 15 residues. After removal of 0 bases from V and 6 bases from J, the junction contained 2 bases not matched to a gene. CDR1 is SGHNT, CDR2 YYREEE, per germline (reference sequence).

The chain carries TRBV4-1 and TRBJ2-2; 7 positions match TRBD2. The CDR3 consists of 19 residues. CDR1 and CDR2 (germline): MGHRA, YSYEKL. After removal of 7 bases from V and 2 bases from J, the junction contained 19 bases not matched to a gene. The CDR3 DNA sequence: TGCGCCAGCACAAAGGCTAGCGGTTATCCCTTTCCCAACACCGGGGAGCTGTTTTTT. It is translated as CASTKASGYPFPNTGELFF.

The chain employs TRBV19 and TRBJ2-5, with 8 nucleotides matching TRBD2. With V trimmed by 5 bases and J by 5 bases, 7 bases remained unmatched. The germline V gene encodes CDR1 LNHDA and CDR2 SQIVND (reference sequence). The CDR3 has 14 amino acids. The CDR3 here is CASSEGTRWETQYF. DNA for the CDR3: TGTGCCAGTAGTGAAGGGACTAGATGGGAGACCCAGTACTTC.

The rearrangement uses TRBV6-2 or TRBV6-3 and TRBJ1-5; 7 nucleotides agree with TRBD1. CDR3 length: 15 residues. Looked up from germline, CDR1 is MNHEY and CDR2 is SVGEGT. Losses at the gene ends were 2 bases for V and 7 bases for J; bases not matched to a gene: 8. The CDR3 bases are TGTGCCAGCAGTTACGACAGGGCACGCGGACAGCCCCAGCATTTT. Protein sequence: CASSYDRARGQPQHF.

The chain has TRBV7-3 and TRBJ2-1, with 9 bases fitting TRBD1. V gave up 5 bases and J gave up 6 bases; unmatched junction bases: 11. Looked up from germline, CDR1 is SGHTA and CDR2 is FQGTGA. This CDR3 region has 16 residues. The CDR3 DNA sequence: TGTGCCAGCAGCACCACCCGGGACAGGGCCTTCAATGAGCAGTTCTTC. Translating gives CASSTTRDRAFNEQFF. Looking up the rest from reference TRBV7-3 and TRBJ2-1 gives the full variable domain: GAGVSQTPSNKVTEKGKYVELRCDPISGHTALYWYRQSLGQGPEFLIYFQGTGAADDSGLPNDRFFAVRPEGSVSTLKIQRTERGDSAVYLCASSTTRDRAFNEQFFGPGTRLTVL.

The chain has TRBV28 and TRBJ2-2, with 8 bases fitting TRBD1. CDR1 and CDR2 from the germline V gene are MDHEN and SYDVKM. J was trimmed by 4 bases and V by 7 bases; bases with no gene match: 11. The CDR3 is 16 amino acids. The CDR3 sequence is CASTLGGQGGTGELFF. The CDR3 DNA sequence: TGTGCCAGCACTTTGGGCGGACAGGGTGGCACCGGGGAGCTGTTTTTT.

The CDR3 region is CATRGDTHESTDTQYF. Written as DNA, the CDR3 is TGTGCCACCAGGGGGGACACGCACGAAAGCACAGATACGCAGTATTTT. The V and J genes are TRBV24-1 and TRBJ2-3, with D perhaps TRBD1 (6 bases). V lost 7 bases, J lost 0 bases, and 16 bases lay in between. Germline CDR1 reads KGHDR; CDR2 reads SFDVKD. CDR3 length equals 16 residues.